This TCR beta chain was identified during a study of circulating CD8 cells and anti-PD-1 response in melanoma. Study details: Six of 13 patients had prior targeted therapy or immunotherapy; seven did not.

Sorting of live CD3+CD8+TCRalphabeta+ cells by PD-1 and/or TIGIT gave four subsets. By share, this clonotype ranks as medium-sized. Its antigen remains unidentified. The ends were cut back, 7 bases at V and 1 base at J, with 11 bases in the middle. This CDR3 is built from 12 residues. Germline CDR1 is SQVTM and CDR2 is ANQGSEA. The QIAseq Immune Repertoire TCR panel built the libraries from about 14 ng of total RNA. TCRdb re-called the reads through MiXCR, storing one row per CDR3 protein. The sample carries roughly 750 distinct CDR3 sequences, about 7.1% recorded once. Study results and limitations: TIGIT repertoires were least diverse, DNEG repertoires most diverse. Under 7.5% of TRB clonotypes were shared between subsets at M1.

The chain is built from TRBV29-1 and TRBJ2-7; D is unclear. This sample comprised CD8+ T cells from PBMCs, obtained at baseline or after one month of anti-PD-1 therapy (not recorded which). This TCR was sampled from a human donor with melanoma. CDR3 sequence: CSANDFSYEQYF. The CDR3 coding sequence is TGCAGCGCCAACGACTTTTCCTACGAGCAGTACTTC.